The TCR beta chain described here comes from a study of blood T cell repertoires in COVID-19. As for the study in general: Sites in the United States, Italy and Spain provided acute and convalescent COVID-19 samples.

Sequencing was performed with immunoSEQ multiplex PCR; in TCRdb, only in-frame clones are kept and a portion is missing. The sample lists some 300,000 clones, about 87% occurring once. The sequence was obtained from a woman aged 30 to 39 who had recovered from COVID-19. The material sequenced was peripheral blood.

In DNA form, the CDR3 reads TGTGCCAGCAGTAAGGGACTCTCCTACGAGCAGTACTTC. It encodes CASSKGLSYEQYF. The chain is built from TRBV6-5 and TRBJ2-7, with D possibly TRBD2 on 6 matching bases. Germline lookup yields CDR1 MNHEY and CDR2 SVGAGI. Trimming shortened V by 5 bases and J by 0 bases, and 8 bases separated the two germline ends. This CDR3 has 13 amino acids.